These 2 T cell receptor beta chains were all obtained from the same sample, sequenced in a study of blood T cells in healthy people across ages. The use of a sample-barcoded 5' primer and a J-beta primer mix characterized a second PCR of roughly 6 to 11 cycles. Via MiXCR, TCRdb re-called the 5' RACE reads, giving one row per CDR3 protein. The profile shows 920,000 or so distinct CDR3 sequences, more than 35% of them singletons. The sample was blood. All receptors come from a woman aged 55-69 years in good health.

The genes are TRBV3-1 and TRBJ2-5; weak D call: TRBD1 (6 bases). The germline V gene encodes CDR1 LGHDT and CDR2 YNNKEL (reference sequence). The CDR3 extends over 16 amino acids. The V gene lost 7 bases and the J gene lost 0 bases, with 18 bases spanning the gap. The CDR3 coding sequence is TGTGCCAGCACCCGAGGTGGGACAACGTACCAAGAGACCCAGTACTTC. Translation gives CASTRGGTTYQETQYF.

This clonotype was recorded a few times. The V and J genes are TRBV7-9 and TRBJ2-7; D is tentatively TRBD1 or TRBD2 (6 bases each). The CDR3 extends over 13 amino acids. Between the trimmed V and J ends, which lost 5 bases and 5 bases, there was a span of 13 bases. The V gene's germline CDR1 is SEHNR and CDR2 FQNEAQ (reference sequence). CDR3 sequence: CASSPTGGHEQYF. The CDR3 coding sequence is TGTGCCAGCAGCCCCACCGGGGGCCACGAGCAGTACTTC.